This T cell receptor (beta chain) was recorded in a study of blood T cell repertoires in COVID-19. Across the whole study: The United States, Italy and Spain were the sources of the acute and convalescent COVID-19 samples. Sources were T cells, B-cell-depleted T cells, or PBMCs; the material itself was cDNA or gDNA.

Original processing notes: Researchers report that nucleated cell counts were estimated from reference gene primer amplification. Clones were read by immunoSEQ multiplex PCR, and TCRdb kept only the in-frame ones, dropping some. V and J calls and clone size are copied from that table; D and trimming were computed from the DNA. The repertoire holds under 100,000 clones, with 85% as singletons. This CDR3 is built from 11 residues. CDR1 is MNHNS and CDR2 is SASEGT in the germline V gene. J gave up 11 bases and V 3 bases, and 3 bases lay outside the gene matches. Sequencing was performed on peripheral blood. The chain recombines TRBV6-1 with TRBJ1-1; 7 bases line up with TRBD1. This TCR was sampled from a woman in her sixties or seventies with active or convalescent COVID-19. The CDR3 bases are TGTGCCAGCAGTGAGGGGACAGTGGCTTTCTTT. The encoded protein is CASSEGTVAFF.